This T cell receptor beta chain was obtained from a study of cytomegalovirus exposure and HLA in healthy donors. V lost 4 bases and J 5 bases, leaving 18 bases between the germline ends. Per germline, CDR1 SGDLS and CDR2 YYNGEE. This CDR3 comprises 15 residues. Researchers ran the PCR with 60 Vbeta and 13 Jbeta primers. Generated by immunoSEQ multiplex PCR, the TCRdb table keeps only in-frame clones and is missing some. This sample has 120,000 or so clones, with around 83% found just once. The source is an older woman in good health and CMV-seropositive. Material: PBMCs. The chain employs TRBV9 and TRBJ2-5, with D possibly being TRBD2 (6 bases). CDR3 sequence reads: CASSQHGGGGETQYF. The CDR3 DNA is TGTGCCAGCAGCCAACACGGGGGAGGCGGGGAGACCCAGTACTTC.